This TCR beta chain appears in the sequencing data of a study of T cells in Graves' hyperthyroidism and ophthalmopathy. Regarding the study as a whole: Blood also showed most of the thyroid clonotypes that were expanded above 0.001.

For ophthalmopathy patients, the Clinical Activity Score was at least 3 and the NOSPECS grade at least 4; duration was under 3 months. Diagnoses rested on clinical symptoms, serum thyroxine and TRAb, thyroid ultrasound and orbital computed tomography. Extraction of PBMCs used 9 to 10 ml of fresh peripheral blood. It was RNA transcripts that yielded the amplified TCR beta CDR3 regions. The HTBI primer set was used in a first-round RT-PCR of the TCR CDR3. TCRdb reprocessed the multiplex PCR reads with MiXCR, giving one entry per CDR3 protein. The profile shows 490,000 or so distinct CDR3 sequences, 22% of them singletons. About this clonotype itself: Its antigen is currently unknown.

Trimming stripped 2 bases from V and 4 bases from J, with 12 bases between. The V gene's germline CDR1 is MNHEY and CDR2 SVGEGT. CDR3 length equals 15 residues. The sequenced sample consisted of blood. V usage is TRBV6-2 or TRBV6-3 and J usage is TRBJ1-3; D is ambiguous. The receptor was isolated from a woman in her seventies with Graves' ophthalmopathy. The CDR3 is CASSYRISEGNTIYF. The CDR3 bases are TGTGCCAGCAGTTACCGGATATCCGAGGGAAACACCATATATTTT.